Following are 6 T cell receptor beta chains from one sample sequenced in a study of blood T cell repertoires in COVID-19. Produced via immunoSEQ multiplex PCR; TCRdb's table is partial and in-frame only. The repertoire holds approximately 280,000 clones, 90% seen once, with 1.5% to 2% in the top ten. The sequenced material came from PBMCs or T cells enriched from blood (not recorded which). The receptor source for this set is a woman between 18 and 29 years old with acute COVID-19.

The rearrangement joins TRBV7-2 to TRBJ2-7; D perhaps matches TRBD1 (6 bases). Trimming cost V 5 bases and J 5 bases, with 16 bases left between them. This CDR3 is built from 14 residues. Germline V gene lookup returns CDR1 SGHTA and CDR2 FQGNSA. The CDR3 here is CASSPRGGAHEQYF. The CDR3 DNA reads TGTGCCAGCAGCCCCCGAGGGGGAGCCCACGAGCAGTACTTC.

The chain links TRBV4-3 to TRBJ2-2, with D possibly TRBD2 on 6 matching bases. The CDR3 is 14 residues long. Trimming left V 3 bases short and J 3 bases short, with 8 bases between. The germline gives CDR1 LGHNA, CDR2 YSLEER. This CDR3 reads CASSQGGYTGELFF. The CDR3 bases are TGCGCCAGCAGCCAGGGGGGATACACCGGGGAGCTGTTTTTT.

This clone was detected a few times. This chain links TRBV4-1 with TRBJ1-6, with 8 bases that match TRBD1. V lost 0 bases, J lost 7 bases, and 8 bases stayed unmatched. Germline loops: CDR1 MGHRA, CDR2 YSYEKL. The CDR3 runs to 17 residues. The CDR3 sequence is CASSQDRQGIMNSPLHF. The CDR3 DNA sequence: TGCGCCAGCAGCCAAGATAGACAGGGGATTATGAATTCACCCCTCCACTTT.

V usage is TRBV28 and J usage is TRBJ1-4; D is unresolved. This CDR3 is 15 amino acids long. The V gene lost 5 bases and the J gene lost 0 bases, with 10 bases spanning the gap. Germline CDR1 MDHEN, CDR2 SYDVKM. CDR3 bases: TGTGCCAGCAGTCCCCCCGGGGCAACTAATGAAAAACTGTTTTTT. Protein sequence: CASSPPGATNEKLFF. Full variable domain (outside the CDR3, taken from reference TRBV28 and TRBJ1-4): DVKVTQSSRYLVKRTGEKVFLECVQDMDHENMFWYRQDPGLGLRLIYFSYDVKMKEKGDIPEGYSVSREKKERFSLILESASTNQTSMYLCASSPPGATNEKLFFGSGTQLSVL.

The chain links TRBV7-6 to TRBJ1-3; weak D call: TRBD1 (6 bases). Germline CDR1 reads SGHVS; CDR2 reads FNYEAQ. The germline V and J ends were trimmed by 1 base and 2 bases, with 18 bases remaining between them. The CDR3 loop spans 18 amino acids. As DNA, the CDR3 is TGTGCCAGCAGCTTAGAGGGGACATCCACGGTGGCTGGAAACACCATATATTTT. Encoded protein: CASSLEGTSTVAGNTIYF.

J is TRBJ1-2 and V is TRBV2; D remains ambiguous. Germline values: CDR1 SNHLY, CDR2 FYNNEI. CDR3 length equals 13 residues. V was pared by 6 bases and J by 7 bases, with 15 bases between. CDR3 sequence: CASSREFDSGYTF. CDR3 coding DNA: TGTGCCAGCAGCCGGGAGTTCGACTCTGGCTACACCTTC. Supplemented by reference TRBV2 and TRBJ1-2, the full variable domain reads EPEVTQTPSHQVTQMGQEVILRCVPISNHLYFYWYRQILGQKVEFLVSFYNNEISEKSEIFDDQFSVERPDGSNFTLKIRSTKLEDSAMYFCASSREFDSGYTFGSGTRLTVV.